This T cell receptor beta chain emerged from a study of blood T cell repertoires in COVID-19. Study-level information: T cells, B-cell-depleted T cells, or PBMCs supplied cDNA or gDNA.

This clone has only a few counts. Generated by immunoSEQ multiplex PCR, the TCRdb table keeps only in-frame clones and is missing some. The table includes 150,000 to 200,000 clones, around 85% detected once. V lost 0 bases and J lost 4; bases outside the gene matches: 9. This CDR3 contains 16 residues. Germline CDR1 is SGHRS and CDR2 is YFSETQ. The TCR sequence derives from a man older than 75 with COVID-19, enrolled during active disease. The chain couples TRBV5-1 to TRBJ1-2, with TRBD1 identical over 7 bases. The sample comprised peripheral blood. This CDR3 is CASSLEGPRGTYGYTF. CDR3 nucleotides: TGCGCCAGCAGCTTGGAAGGTCCCAGGGGGACCTATGGCTACACCTTC.